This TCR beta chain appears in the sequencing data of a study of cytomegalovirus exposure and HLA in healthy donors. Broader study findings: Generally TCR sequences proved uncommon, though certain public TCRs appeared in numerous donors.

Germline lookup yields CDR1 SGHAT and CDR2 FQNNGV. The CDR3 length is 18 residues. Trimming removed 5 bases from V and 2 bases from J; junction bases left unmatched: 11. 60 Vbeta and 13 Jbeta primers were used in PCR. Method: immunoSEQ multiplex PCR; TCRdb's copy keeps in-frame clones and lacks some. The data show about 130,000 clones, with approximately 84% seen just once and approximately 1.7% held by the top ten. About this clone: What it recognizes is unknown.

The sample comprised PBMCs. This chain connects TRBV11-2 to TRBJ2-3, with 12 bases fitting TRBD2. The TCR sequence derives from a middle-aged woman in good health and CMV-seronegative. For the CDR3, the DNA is TGTGCCAGCAGCGCCGCTAGCGGGAGGGCCTTGTCCACAGATACGCAGTATTTT. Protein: CASSAASGRALSTDTQYF.